This entry concerns a single T cell receptor (beta chain). Its antigen is unknown. Base qualities were left out, and no much larger clone turns up one base away. One collaborating source in Seattle enrolled patients during active infection and followed them longitudinally through the course of disease. Each collaborating institution followed its own protocols to collect whole blood in K2EDTA tubes. For TCRbeta analysis, collaborator samples were shipped as frozen whole blood, as isolated PBMCs, or as DNA extracted from either sample type. The immunoSEQ Assay, a bias-controlled multiplex PCR, was used to amplify TCRbeta CDR3 regions from genomic DNA. Concerning the study's data processing: The number of nucleated cells in each sample was estimated by amplification of reference gene primers within the assay. To quantify the absolute abundance of each unique TCRbeta CDR3 rearrangement, sequence reads were collapsed and filtered. Productive Simpson clonality was computed per sample as the square root of Simpson's diversity index over productive rearrangements. Entries here come from immuneACCESS through TCRdb and include only in-frame sequences with V and J called. Some clones fail to appear in such tables; in the studies checked, an unresolved V gene covers under half of the shortfall, and the cause of the remainder is unknown. The V and J calls and the clone size are those of that table, but D and trimming were determined from the DNA. Counted in this sample were a few hundred thousand clones; about 85% of them appeared once. The ten largest clones represent roughly 10% of the sample.

The entry originates in a study of blood T cell repertoires in COVID-19 (TCRdb year 2020). For context, the study as a whole: Collaborator samples came from the United States, Italy and Spain and covered acute and convalescent phases of COVID-19. The samples were drawn from the first 160 participants of the ongoing ImmuneRACE study and from 1,254 subjects provided by 6 global collaborators. The prospective study material was composed of cDNA or gDNA derived from T cells, B-cell-depleted T cells, or PBMCs. Sample metadata almost always included a de-identified subject ID, COVID-19 status, age in years and sex. Where HLA class I and class II types were available, the types were taken from metadata supplied by the sample provider, not from assay-based typing. The repertoires were made available in a free public database intended to serve as a resource for research on the immune response to SARS-CoV-2. Subjects who had been exposed to COVID-19, were actively infected with it, or had recovered from it provided the deeply sampled blood TCRbeta repertoires that made up the dataset.

V gives up 3 bases and J gives up 0 bases, and the segment between their germline ends measures 3 bases. Based on the germline V gene (reference sequence), the CDR1 and CDR2 sequences are MNHEY and SMNVEV. The CDR3 runs 14 residues from the cysteine to the phenylalanine. Only the CDR3 region is kept as DNA, spanning 42 bases read in frame from base 1. Broader findings and caveats from the paper: The amount of clinical and demographic metadata varied by source and participant and was provided uncurated.

The sample consisted of peripheral blood. This TCR was sampled from a woman aged 50 to 60 with COVID-19, enrolled during active disease. The chain uses TRBV27 and TRBJ1-6, with no confidently assigned D gene. The CDR3 in this case is CASSFNSYNSPLHF. The nucleotides are TGTGCCAGCAGTTTTAACTCCTATAATTCACCCCTCCACTTT.